Presented here are 22 T cell receptor beta chains from one specimen sequenced in a study of CD8 T cells in ankylosing spondylitis. The study, taken as a whole, reports: Characteristic, it appeared, of ankylosing spondylitis blood was a TCR beta motif of about eight highly homologous variants.

Each CDR3 protein is one row after TCRdb ran MiXCR on the 5' RACE reads. The repertoire consists of 700,000 or so distinct CDR3 sequences, with over 15% occurring once and the leading ten covering approximately 18%. No antigen has been identified for these receptors. Specimen: blood, either unsorted or a sorted T cell fraction (not recorded which). These receptors all stem from a male donor with ankylosing spondylitis.

This clonotype was seen a few times. The J gene is TRBJ2-2, the V gene TRBV19; D not certain. V was cut by 3 bases and J by 4 bases, with 9 bases left in between. CDR1 and CDR2 from the germline V gene are LNHDA and SQIVND (reference sequence). The CDR3 runs 14 residues. This CDR3 reads CASSMVARTGELFF. The CDR3 nucleotides read TGTGCCAGTAGTATGGTCGCACGCACCGGGGAGCTGTTTTTT.

The CDR3 sequence is CASSTPSSGTGANEQYF. CDR3 bases: TGTGCCAGCAGCACCCCCTCCTCCGGGACAGGGGCCAACGAGCAGTACTTC. The V and J genes are TRBV7-9 and TRBJ2-7; 10 nucleotides line up with TRBD1. The germline CDR1 and CDR2 sequences are SEHNR and FQNEAQ (reference sequence). The junction had 15 bases not matched to a gene; V was cut back by 5 bases and J by 5 bases. The CDR3 has 17 residues.

As DNA, the CDR3 is TGTGCCAGCAGCTTATTGGCAGGGAGTGCCTACGAGCAGTACTTC. It yields the protein CASSLLAGSAYEQYF. The chain links TRBV11-2 to TRBJ2-7, with D perhaps assigned TRBD1 or TRBD2 (5 bases each). Trimming took off 2 bases at V and 2 bases at J, with 13 bases between the two ends. This CDR3 is built from 15 residues. Per the germline V gene, CDR1 is SGHAT and CDR2 is FQNNGV.

The chain uses TRBV6-2 or TRBV6-3 and TRBJ2-1; TRBD1 might be the D (6 bases). CDR1 and CDR2 from the germline V gene are MNHEY and SVGEGT. CDR3 size: 12 residues. V was pared by 2 bases and J by 12 bases, with 11 bases between. The CDR3 DNA is TGTGCCAGCAGTTACAGGCAGGGGCGGCAGTTCTTC. Protein: CASSYRQGRQFF.

This clonotype was seen repeatedly, ten times or more. The J gene is TRBJ2-3, the V gene TRBV5-1; tentative D call: TRBD2 (6 bases). The CDR3 sequence is 13 residues long. Trimming took 1 base from V and 8 from J, leaving 11 bases between them. Germline CDR1 SGHRS, CDR2 YFSETQ. CDR3 region: CASSLLDSGTQYF. The DNA for the CDR3 is TGCGCCAGCAGCTTGTTAGATAGCGGTACGCAGTATTTT.

Written as DNA, the CDR3 is TGTGCCAGCTCACCGTTCGATCAGGGCGGCTATGGCTACACCTTC. Encoded protein: CASSPFDQGGYGYTF. This chain joins TRBV18 and TRBJ1-2; D is perhaps TRBD1 (5 bases). V was clipped by 3 bases and J by 4 bases, with 15 bases between them. The germline CDR1 and CDR2 sequences are KGHSH and LQKENI. CDR3 size: 15 residues.

A few counts support this clonotype. The chain couples TRBV4-2 to TRBJ2-1, with 10 bases identical to TRBD2. CDR1 and CDR2 (germline): LGHNA, YNFKEQ. This CDR3 is 14 amino acids long. J was trimmed by 7 bases and V by 7 bases; bases with no gene match: 7. This CDR3 reads CASTIAGGQNEQFF. The CDR3 region has the DNA TGTGCCAGCACAATAGCGGGAGGCCAAAATGAGCAGTTCTTC.

The chain is built from TRBV6-2 or TRBV6-3 and TRBJ2-7; 9 nucleotides align to TRBD1. With V trimmed by 2 bases and J by 4 bases, 9 bases remained unmatched. The CDR3 length is 16 residues. Germline CDR1 and CDR2: MNHEY and SVGEGT. The CDR3 DNA follows: TGTGCCAGCAGTTACGGCGGGACAGGGAACTATTACGAGCAGTACTTC. Translation gives CASSYGGTGNYYEQYF.

This clonotype has ten or more counts. The chain joins TRBV5-1 to TRBJ1-5; TRBD1 agrees at 7 bases. Trimming took 7 bases from V and 4 from J; bases not matched to a gene: 5. Per the germline V gene, CDR1 is SGHRS and CDR2 is YFSETQ. The CDR3 is 13 residues long. The CDR3 DNA reads TGCGCCAGCCGCCGGGACAGTAATCAGCCCCAGCATTTT. Its translation is CASRRDSNQPQHF.

In its sample, this clonotype was seen a few times. V and J are TRBV2 and TRBJ2-7; 9 positions agree with TRBD2. Germline V gene sequence: CDR1 SNHLY, CDR2 FYNNEI. This CDR3 comprises 15 residues. Trimming cost V 4 bases and J 1 base; bases outside gene matches: 5. The CDR3 coding sequence is TGTGCCAGCAGTGTGGGCCTAGCGGGATCCTACGAGCAGTACTTC. Its translation: CASSVGLAGSYEQYF. Full variable domain (missing parts from reference TRBV2 and TRBJ2-7): EPEVTQTPSHQVTQMGQEVILRCVPISNHLYFYWYRQILGQKVEFLVSFYNNEISEKSEIFDDQFSVERPDGSNFTLKIRSTKLEDSAMYFCASSVGLAGSYEQYFGPGTRLTVT.

This clonotype was seen a few times. The J gene is TRBJ2-2, the V gene TRBV12-3 or TRBV12-4; tentative D call: TRBD1 (5 bases). The CDR3 loop spans 15 amino acids. Trimming shortened V by 2 bases and J by 7 bases, and 14 bases separated the two germline ends. The CDR3 nucleotides are TGTGCCAGCAGTTTATACCCAGGGTCCAACGGGGAGCTGTTTTTT. Its translation is CASSLYPGSNGELFF.

The genes are TRBV29-1 and TRBJ2-1, with D tentatively TRBD1 or TRBD2 (5 bases each). CDR1 is SQVTM and CDR2 is ANQGSEA in the germline V gene. Trimming took 7 bases from V and 9 from J, leaving 19 bases between them. The CDR3 contains 13 residues. The CDR3 DNA is TGCAGCGCCCCGACGGGACCCCGGGGTGAGCAGTTCTTC. Amino acid sequence: CSAPTGPRGEQFF.

Only a few counts were recorded for this clonotype. The V and J genes are TRBV6-1 and TRBJ1-1; unclear D gene. Germline CDR1 reads MNHNS; CDR2 reads SASEGT. This CDR3 comprises 14 residues. V dropped 7 bases and J dropped 5 bases, with 17 bases sitting between them. The CDR3 sequence: CASTPVAGRTEAFF. CDR3 in DNA: TGTGCCAGCACCCCAGTTGCAGGAAGGACTGAAGCTTTCTTT.

This clonotype was observed at least ten times. The rearrangement joins TRBV20-1 to TRBJ1-5; a weak D match, TRBD1 (5 bases). The germline V gene encodes CDR1 DFQATT and CDR2 SNEGSKA (reference sequence). This CDR3 contains 13 residues. Between the trimmed V and J ends, which lost 2 bases and 7 bases, there was a span of 12 bases. CDR3 loop: CSARRGVGQPQHF. In DNA form, the CDR3 reads TGCAGTGCTAGAAGGGGAGTGGGGCAGCCCCAGCATTTT.

This clonotype occurred a few times. The chain combines TRBV6-1 with TRBJ2-1; D is possibly TRBD2 (5 bases). Germline V gene lookup returns CDR1 MNHNS and CDR2 SASEGT. V lost 6 bases to trimming and J lost 4 bases, with 16 bases between them. This CDR3 contains 15 residues. The CDR3 protein is CASSPGVGNYNEQFF. The CDR3 DNA sequence: TGTGCCAGCAGCCCCGGGGTAGGGAATTACAATGAGCAGTTCTTC.

This sequence joins TRBV7-9 and TRBJ2-5; TRBD2 might be the D (6 bases). The length of the CDR3 is 17 residues. V lost 1 base and J lost 1, with 16 bases in between. Germline CDR1 is SEHNR and CDR2 is FQNEAQ (reference sequence). The CDR3 loop reads CASSLVGSGAAQETQYF. For the CDR3, the DNA is TGTGCCAGCAGCTTAGTCGGGAGTGGGGCCGCCCAAGAGACCCAGTACTTC.

This clonotype was detected a few times. V and J are TRBV7-2 and TRBJ2-1; the match to TRBD2 covers 9 bases. V was clipped by 4 bases and J by 13 bases; unmatched bases: 14. This CDR3 is built from 15 residues. Germline V gene sequence: CDR1 SGHTA, CDR2 FQGNSA. CDR3: CASSSGGGLAPQQFF. For the CDR3, the DNA is TGTGCCAGCAGCTCCGGGGGCGGACTAGCGCCTCAACAGTTCTTC.

This clonotype was picked up a small number of times. The chain links TRBV7-2 to TRBJ2-1; 10 positions agree with TRBD2. Losses at the gene ends were 3 bases for V and 8 bases for J; bases not matched to a gene: 7. Germline V gene sequence: CDR1 SGHTA, CDR2 FQGNSA. The CDR3 has 15 amino acids. The CDR3 region is CASSFSSGRADEQFF. The CDR3 DNA follows: TGTGCCAGCAGCTTTTCTAGCGGGAGAGCAGATGAGCAGTTCTTC.

This clonotype came up many times. This chain uses TRBV20-1 with TRBJ1-5, with D possibly TRBD1 on 5 matching bases. The V end lost 2 bases, the J end lost 4 bases, and 9 bases lay between the germline ends. Germline values: CDR1 DFQATT, CDR2 SNEGSKA (reference sequence). The CDR3 loop spans 13 amino acids. CDR3 DNA sequence: TGCAGTGCTAGACGGGCAGGGAATCAGCCCCAGCATTTT. Amino acids: CSARRAGNQPQHF.

The V and J genes are TRBV29-1 and TRBJ2-7; D perhaps matches TRBD1 (5 bases). The germline CDR1 and CDR2 sequences are SQVTM and ANQGSEA. The CDR3 runs 13 residues. V shed 3 bases and J shed 3 bases, with 12 bases lying between them. CDR3 DNA sequence: TGCAGCGTTGATGCGGCAGGGAACTACGAGCAGTACTTC. Translated, it gives CSVDAAGNYEQYF.

This clonotype has only a few counts. This rearrangement joins TRBV12-5 to TRBJ2-7; D is undetermined. The CDR3 has 15 amino acids. Trimming took 0 bases from V and 1 from J, leaving 10 bases between them. Germline V lookup: CDR1 LGHNT, CDR2 FRNRAP. DNA for the CDR3: TGTGCTAGTGGTTTGGTAGAAGGGTGGTCCTACGAGCAGTACTTC. Translating gives CASGLVEGWSYEQYF.

The rearrangement uses TRBV28 and TRBJ2-6, with D perhaps TRBD2 (6 bases). CDR1 MDHEN and CDR2 SYDVKM come from the germline V gene. The CDR3 spans 13 residues. Trimming took off 3 bases at V and 8 bases at J, with 8 bases between the two ends. CDR3 nucleotides: TGTGCCAGCAGTTTGGGAGGCCCCAACGTCCTGACTTTC. Translating gives CASSLGGPNVLTF.